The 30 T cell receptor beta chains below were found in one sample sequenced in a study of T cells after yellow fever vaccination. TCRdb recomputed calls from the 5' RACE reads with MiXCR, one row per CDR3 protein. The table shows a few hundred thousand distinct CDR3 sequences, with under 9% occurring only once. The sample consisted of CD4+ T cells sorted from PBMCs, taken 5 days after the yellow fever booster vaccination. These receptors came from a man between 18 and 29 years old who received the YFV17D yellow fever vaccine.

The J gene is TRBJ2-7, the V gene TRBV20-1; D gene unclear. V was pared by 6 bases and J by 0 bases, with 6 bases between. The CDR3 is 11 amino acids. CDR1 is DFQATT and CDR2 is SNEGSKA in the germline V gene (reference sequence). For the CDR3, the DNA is TGCAGTGCCAGTAGCTCCTACGAGCAGTACTTC. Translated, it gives CSASSSYEQYF.

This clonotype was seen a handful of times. The CDR3 nucleotides read TGTGCCAGAATCTTAGGATTGGGGTACAATCAGCCCCAGCATTTT. Its translation is CARILGLGYNQPQHF. The chain has TRBV7-9 and TRBJ1-5, with D hard to call. V was trimmed by 9 bases and J by 3 bases, leaving 18 bases between them. This CDR3 contains 15 residues. Germline V lookup: CDR1 SEHNR, CDR2 FQNEAQ (reference sequence).

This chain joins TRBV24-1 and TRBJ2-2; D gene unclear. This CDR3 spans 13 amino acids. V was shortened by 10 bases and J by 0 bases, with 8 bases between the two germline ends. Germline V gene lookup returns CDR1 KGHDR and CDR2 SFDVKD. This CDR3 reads CATGETNTGELFF. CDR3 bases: TGTGCCACAGGAGAAACGAACACCGGGGAGCTGTTTTTT.

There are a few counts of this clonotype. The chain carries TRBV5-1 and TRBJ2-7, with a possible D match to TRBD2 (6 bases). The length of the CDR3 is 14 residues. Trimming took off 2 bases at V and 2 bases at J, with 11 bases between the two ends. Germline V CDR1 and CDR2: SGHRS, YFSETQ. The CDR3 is CASSFGGPPYEQYF. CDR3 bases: TGCGCCAGCAGCTTCGGGGGACCTCCCTACGAGCAGTACTTC.

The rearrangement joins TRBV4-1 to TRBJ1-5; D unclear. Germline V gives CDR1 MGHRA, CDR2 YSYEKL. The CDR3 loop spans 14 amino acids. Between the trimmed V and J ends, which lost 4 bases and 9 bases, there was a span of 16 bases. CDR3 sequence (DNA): TGCGCCAGCAGCCCAGACCCGGCGCGGGGGCCCCAGCATTTT. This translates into CASSPDPARGPQHF.

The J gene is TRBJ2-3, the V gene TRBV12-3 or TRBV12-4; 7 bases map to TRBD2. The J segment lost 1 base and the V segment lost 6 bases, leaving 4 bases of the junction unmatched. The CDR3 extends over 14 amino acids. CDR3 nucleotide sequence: TGTGCCAGCAGGATGAGCGGGGGCACAGATACGCAGTATTTT. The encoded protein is CASRMSGGTDTQYF.

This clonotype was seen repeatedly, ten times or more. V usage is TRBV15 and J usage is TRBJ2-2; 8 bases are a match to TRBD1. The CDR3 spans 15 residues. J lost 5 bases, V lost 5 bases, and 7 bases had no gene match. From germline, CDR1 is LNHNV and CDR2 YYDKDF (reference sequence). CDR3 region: CATSARGLVTGELFF. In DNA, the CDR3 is TGTGCCACCAGCGCCAGGGGGCTGGTGACCGGGGAGCTGTTTTTT.

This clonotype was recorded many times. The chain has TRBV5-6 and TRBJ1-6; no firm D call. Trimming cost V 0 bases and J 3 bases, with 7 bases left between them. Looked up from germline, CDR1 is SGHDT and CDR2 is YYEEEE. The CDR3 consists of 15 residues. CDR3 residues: CASSLDGGYNSPLHF. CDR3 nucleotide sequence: TGTGCCAGCAGCTTGGACGGCGGCTATAATTCACCCCTCCACTTT.

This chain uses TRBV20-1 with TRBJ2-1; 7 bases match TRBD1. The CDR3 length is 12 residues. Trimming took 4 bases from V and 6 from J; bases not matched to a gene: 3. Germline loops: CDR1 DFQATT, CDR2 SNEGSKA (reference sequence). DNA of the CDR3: TGCAGTGCTATAACAGGGGTCAATGAGCAGTTCTTC. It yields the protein CSAITGVNEQFF.

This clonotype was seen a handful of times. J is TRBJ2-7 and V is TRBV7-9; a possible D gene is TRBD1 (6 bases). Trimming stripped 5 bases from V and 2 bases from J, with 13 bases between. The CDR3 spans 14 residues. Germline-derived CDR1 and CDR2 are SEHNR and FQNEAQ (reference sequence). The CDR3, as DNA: TGTGCCAGCAGCCAACCGGGACAACCCTACGAGCAGTACTTC. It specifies CASSQPGQPYEQYF.

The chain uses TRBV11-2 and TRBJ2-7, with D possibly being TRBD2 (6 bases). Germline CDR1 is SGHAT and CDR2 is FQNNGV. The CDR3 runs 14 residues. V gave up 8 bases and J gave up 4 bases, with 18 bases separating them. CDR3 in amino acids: CASGGRQGLYEQYF. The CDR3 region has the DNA TGTGCCAGCGGGGGGAGGCAGGGTCTGTACGAGCAGTACTTC. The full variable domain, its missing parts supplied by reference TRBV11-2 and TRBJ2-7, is EAGVAQSPRYKIIEKRQSVAFWCNPISGHATLYWYQQILGQGPKLLIQFQNNGVVDDSQLPKDRFSAERLKGVDSTLKIQPAKLEDSAVYLCASGGRQGLYEQYFGPGTRLTVT.

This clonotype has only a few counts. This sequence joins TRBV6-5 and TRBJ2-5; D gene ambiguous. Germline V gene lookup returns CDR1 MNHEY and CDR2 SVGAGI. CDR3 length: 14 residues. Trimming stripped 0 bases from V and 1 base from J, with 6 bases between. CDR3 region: CASSYSSRQETQYF. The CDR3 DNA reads TGTGCCAGCAGTTACTCATCGCGCCAAGAGACCCAGTACTTC.

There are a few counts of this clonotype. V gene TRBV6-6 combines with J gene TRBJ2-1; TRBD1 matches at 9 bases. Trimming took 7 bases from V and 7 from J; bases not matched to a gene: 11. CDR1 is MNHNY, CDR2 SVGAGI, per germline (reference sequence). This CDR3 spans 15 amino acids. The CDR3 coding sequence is TGTGCCAGCATAACACCGGGACAGGGAGTAAATGAGCAGTTCTTC. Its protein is CASITPGQGVNEQFF.

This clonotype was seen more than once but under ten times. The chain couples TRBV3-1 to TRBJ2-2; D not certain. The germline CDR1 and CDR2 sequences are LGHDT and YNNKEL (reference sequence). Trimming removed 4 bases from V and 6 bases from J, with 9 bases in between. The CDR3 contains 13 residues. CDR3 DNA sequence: TGTGCCAGCAGCCTGCTAGGATCCGGGGAGCTGTTTTTT. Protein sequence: CASSLLGSGELFF. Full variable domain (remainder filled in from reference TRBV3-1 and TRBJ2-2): DTAVSQTPKYLVTQMGNDKSIKCEQNLGHDTMYWYKQDSKKFLKIMFSYNNKELIINETVPNRFSPKSPDKAHLNLHINSLELGDSAVYFCASSLLGSGELFFGEGSRLTVL.

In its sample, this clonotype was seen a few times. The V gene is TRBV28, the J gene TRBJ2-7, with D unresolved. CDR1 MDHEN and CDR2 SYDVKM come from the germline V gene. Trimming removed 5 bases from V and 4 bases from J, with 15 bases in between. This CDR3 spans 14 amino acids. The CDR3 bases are TGTGCCAGCAGTGGCCGGACGGATTGGTACGAGCAGTACGTC. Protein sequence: CASSGRTDWYEQYV.

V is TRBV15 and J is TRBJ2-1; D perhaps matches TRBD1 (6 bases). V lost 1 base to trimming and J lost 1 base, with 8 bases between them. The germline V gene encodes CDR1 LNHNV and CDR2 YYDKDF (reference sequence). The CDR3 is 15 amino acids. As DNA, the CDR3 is TGTGCCACCAGCAGAGCAGGGGCGTCCTACAATGAGCAGTTCTTC. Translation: CATSRAGASYNEQFF.

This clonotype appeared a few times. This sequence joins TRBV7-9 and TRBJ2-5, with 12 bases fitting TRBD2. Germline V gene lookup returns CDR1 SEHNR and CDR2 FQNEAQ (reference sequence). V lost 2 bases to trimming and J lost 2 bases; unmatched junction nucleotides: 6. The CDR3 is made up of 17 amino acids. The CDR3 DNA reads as TGTGCCAGCAGCTTAAATCTTGGACTAGCGGGGCAAGAGACCCAGTACTTC. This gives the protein CASSLNLGLAGQETQYF.

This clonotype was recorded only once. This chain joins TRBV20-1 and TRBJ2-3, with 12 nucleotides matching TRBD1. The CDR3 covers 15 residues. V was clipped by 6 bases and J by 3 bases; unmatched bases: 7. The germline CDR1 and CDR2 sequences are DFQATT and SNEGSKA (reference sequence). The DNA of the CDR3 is TGCAGTGCAGCCCCGGGACAGGGGGCAACAGATACGCAGTATTTT. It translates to CSAAPGQGATDTQYF.

CDR3 sequence reads: CASSQLFTDVGYTF. CDR3 sequence (DNA): TGCGCCAGCAGCCAACTCTTTACGGATGTTGGCTACACCTTC. The chain joins TRBV4-1 to TRBJ1-2; no definite D call. The V and J ends lost 2 bases and 7 bases respectively, with 14 bases between them. The CDR3 sequence is 14 residues long. Per the germline V gene, CDR1 is MGHRA and CDR2 is YSYEKL.

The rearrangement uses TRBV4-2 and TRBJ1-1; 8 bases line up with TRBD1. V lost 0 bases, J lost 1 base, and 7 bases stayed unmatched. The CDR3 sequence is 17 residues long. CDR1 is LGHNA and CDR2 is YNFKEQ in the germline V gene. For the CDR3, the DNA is TGTGCCAGCAGCCAAGAAGTGCAGGGGGCGCGGAACACTGAAGCTTTCTTT. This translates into CASSQEVQGARNTEAFF.

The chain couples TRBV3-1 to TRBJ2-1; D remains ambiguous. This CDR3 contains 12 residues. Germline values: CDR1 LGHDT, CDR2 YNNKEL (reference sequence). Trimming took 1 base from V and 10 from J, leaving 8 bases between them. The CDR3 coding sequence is TGTGCCAGCAGCCAAGGGTTCCGGGAGCAGTTCTTC. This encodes CASSQGFREQFF.

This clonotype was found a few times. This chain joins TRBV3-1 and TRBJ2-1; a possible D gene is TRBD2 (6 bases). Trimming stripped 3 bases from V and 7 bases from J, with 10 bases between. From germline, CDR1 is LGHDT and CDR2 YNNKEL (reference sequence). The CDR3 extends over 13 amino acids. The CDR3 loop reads CASSQEGVNEQFF. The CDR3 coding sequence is TGTGCCAGCAGCCAGGAGGGTGTTAATGAGCAGTTCTTC.

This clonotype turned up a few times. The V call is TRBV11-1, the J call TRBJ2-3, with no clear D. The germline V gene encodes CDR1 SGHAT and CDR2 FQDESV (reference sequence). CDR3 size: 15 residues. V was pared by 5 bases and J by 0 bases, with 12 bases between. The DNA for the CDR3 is TGTGCCAGCAGCCTGACGATCACTAGCACAGATACGCAGTATTTT. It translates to CASSLTITSTDTQYF.

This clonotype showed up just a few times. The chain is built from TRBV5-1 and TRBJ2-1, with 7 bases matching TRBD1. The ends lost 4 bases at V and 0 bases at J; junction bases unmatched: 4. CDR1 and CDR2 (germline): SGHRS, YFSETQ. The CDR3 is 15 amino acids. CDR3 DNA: TGCGCCAGCAGCCGACAGGGTCCCTCCTACAATGAGCAGTTCTTC. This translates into CASSRQGPSYNEQFF.

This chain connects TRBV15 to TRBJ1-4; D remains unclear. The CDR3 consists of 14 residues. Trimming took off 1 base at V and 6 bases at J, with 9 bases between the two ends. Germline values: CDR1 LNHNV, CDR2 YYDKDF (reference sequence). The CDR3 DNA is TGTGCCACCAGCAGAGTAAAAATGGATGAAAAACTGTTTTTT. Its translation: CATSRVKMDEKLFF.

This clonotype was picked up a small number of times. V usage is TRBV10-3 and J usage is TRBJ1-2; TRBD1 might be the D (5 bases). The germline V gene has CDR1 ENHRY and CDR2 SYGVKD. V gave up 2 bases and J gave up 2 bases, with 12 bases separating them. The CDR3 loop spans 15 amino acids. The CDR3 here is CAISEPKGLNYGYTF. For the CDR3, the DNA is TGTGCCATCAGTGAGCCAAAGGGACTAAACTATGGCTACACCTTC.

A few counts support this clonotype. CDR3 sequence (DNA): TGTGCCATCAGTGAGACGGGACAGGGCGGAAGGGGCTACACCTTC. It specifies CAISETGQGGRGYTF. The rearrangement joins TRBV10-3 to TRBJ1-2, with 9 bases aligning to TRBD1. The germline V gene has CDR1 ENHRY and CDR2 SYGVKD. CDR3 length equals 15 residues. The V segment lost 2 bases and the J segment 8 bases; nucleotides outside the gene matches: 9.

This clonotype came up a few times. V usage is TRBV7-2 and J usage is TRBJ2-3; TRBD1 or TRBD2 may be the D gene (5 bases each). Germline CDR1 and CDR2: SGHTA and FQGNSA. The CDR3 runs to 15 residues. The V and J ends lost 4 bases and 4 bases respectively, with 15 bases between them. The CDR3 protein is CASSSSGTSADTQYF. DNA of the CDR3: TGTGCCAGCAGCTCTTCCGGGACGTCCGCAGATACGCAGTATTTT. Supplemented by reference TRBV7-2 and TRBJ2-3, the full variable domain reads GAGVSQSPSNKVTEKGKDVELRCDPISGHTALYWYRQSLGQGLEFLIYFQGNSAPDKSGLPSDRFSAERTGGSVSTLTIQRTQQEDSAVYLCASSSSGTSADTQYFGPGTRLTVL.

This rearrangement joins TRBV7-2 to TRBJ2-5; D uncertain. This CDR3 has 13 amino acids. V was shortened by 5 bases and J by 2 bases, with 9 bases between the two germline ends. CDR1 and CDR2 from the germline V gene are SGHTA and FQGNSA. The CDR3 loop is CASSPSPQETQYF. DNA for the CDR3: TGTGCCAGCAGCCCAAGCCCACAAGAGACCCAGTACTTC.

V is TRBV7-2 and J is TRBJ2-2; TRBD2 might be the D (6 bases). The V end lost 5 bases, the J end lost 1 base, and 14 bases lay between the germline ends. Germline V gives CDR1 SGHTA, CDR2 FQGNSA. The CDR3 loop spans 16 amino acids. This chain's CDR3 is CASSPPPGGNTGELFF. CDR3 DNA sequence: TGTGCCAGCAGCCCCCCCCCCGGGGGGAACACCGGGGAGCTGTTTTTT.